Below, one TCR beta chain is given with its context. The protocol was immunoSEQ multiplex PCR, while the TCRdb copy is restricted to in-frame clones and leaves out a portion. The data show about 110,000 clones, approximately 90% seen once. These data belong to a study of T cell changes during pregnancy in multiple sclerosis. The sample was peripheral blood, taken in the third trimester of pregnancy. The source of this sequence is a female donor with multiple sclerosis, enrolled in a pregnancy study.

CDR3 nucleotide sequence: TGTGCCAGCAGCGTAGCAGGGCAGGGCAATCAGCCCCAGCATTTT. Protein: CASSVAGQGNQPQHF. The J gene is TRBJ1-5, the V gene TRBV9; D is perhaps TRBD1 (5 bases). CDR3 length equals 15 residues. V shed 0 bases and J shed 2 bases, with 9 bases lying between them. Looked up from germline, CDR1 is SGDLS and CDR2 is YYNGEE.